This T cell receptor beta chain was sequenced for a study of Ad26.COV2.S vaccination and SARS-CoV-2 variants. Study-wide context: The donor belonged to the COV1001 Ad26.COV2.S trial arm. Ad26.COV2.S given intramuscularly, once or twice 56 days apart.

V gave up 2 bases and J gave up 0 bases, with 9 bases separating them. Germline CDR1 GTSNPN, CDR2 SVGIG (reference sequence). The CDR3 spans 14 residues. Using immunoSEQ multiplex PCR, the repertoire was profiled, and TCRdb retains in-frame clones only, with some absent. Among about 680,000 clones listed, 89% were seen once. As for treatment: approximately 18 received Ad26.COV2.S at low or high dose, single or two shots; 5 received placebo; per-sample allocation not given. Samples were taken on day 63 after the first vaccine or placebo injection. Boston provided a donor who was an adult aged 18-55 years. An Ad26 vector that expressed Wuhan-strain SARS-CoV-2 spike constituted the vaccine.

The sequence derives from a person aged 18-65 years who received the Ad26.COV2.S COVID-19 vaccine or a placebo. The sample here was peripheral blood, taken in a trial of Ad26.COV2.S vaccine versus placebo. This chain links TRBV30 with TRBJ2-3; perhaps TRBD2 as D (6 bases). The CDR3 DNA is TGTGCCTGGAGTTTGGCGGGGAGCACAGATACGCAGTATTTT. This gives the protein CAWSLAGSTDTQYF.